Listed here are 5 T cell receptor beta chains from one sample, sequenced in a study of cytotoxic CD8 clonotypes in ibrutinib-treated CLL. Sequenced by immunoSEQ multiplex PCR; TCRdb stores in-frame clones only, minus some. The sample yields roughly 220,000 clones, approximately 79% seen once. The sample in question was PBMCs, obtained after 12 months of ibrutinib treatment. The receptor source for this set is a human donor with chronic lymphocytic leukemia.

This clone has at least ten counts. CDR3 residues: CASSQDAQGWGTEAFF. The DNA of the CDR3 is TGTGCCAGCAGCCAAGATGCGCAGGGCTGGGGCACTGAAGCTTTCTTT. The chain carries TRBV4-2 and TRBJ1-1; D perhaps matches TRBD1 (5 bases). CDR3 size: 16 residues. Germline V gene sequence: CDR1 LGHNA, CDR2 YNFKEQ. V shed 0 bases and J shed 4 bases, with 15 bases lying between them.

Comments on this clone: It is unclear where the CDR3 begins or ends on the DNA, so no DNA is shown, and the CDR3 is as TCRdb lists it. The rearrangement uses TRBV12-1 and TRBJ2-1; the table's D call of TRBD1 was not tested on the DNA. TRBV12-1 is listed as a pseudogene. The CDR3 contains 15 residues when both ends are counted. The CDR3 sequence is CASSFAGGSYNEQFF.

This chain joins TRBV19 and TRBJ2-2; D possibly matches TRBD1 or TRBD2 (5 bases each). Trimming removed 8 bases at V and 5 bases at J, with 9 bases between. CDR1 and CDR2 (germline): LNHDA, SQIVND (reference sequence). CDR3 size: 12 residues. The CDR3 sequence: CASLGETGELFF. CDR3 coding DNA: TGTGCCAGTCTGGGGGAAACCGGGGAGCTGTTTTTT.

The genes are TRBV19 and TRBJ1-2, with 12 bases fitting TRBD1. The CDR3 covers 14 residues. Losses at the gene ends were 6 bases for V and 5 bases for J; bases not matched to a gene: 4. Germline loops: CDR1 LNHDA, CDR2 SQIVND (reference sequence). The CDR3 is CASSGTGGGYGYTF. The CDR3 bases are TGTGCCAGTAGCGGGACAGGGGGCGGATATGGCTACACCTTC.

Only one count was recorded for this clone. The chain carries TRBV27 and TRBJ2-3; tentatively, D is TRBD2 (6 bases). Germline lookup yields CDR1 MNHEY and CDR2 SMNVEV (reference sequence). The CDR3 has 15 residues. V lost 4 bases and J 2 bases, leaving 13 bases between the germline ends. CDR3 region: CASSSPGGNTDTQYF. The CDR3 DNA sequence: TGTGCCAGCAGTTCCCCCGGAGGGAACACAGATACGCAGTATTTT.